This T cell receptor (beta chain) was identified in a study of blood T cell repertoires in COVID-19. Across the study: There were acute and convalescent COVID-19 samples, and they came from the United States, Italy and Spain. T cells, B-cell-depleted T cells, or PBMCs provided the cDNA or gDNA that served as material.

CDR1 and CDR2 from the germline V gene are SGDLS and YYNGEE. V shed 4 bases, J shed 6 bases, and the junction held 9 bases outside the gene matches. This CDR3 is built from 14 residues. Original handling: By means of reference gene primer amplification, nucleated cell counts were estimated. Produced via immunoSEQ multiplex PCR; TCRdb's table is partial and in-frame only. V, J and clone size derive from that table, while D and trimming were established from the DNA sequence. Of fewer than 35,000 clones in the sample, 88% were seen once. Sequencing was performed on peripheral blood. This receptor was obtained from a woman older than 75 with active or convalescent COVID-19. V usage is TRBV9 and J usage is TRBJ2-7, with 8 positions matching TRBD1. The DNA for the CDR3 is TGTGCCAGCAGCCCGCAGGGGGCGTCAGCCGAGCAGTACTTC. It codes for CASSPQGASAEQYF. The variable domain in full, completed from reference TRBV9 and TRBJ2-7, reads DSGVTQTPKHLITATGQRVTLRCSPRSGDLSVYWYQQSLDQGLQFLIQYYNGEERAKGNILERFSAQQFPDLHSELNLSSLELGDSALYFCASSPQGASAEQYFGPGTRLTVT.